The clone carrying this T cell receptor (beta chain) was counted at least ten times. The antigen is unknown. The sample comes from a study of human T cells and chemical hapten exposure. Study background: After 6 days, upper back 0.01% DPC patch tests were scored. General study points: The presence of alopecia in the donors means their immune response may differ from healthy people's.

TCRdb analysed the RACE reads with MiXCR anew, one entry per CDR3 protein. The repertoire holds about 35,000 distinct CDR3 sequences, with over 5.5% as singletons. The time point denotes: patch test 1, 2 weeks after DPC sensitization. Stated treatment: therapeutic diphenylcyclopropenone sensitization with weekly scalp DPC. The total RNA was obtained from whole blood that was not fractionated. The source is a woman aged 30 to 39 with alopecia areata. Some clones in this sample may be carry-over from other donors' samples. The sample consisted of whole blood, taken in connection with sensitization to the hapten diphenylcyclopropenone (DPC).

The CDR3 reads CASSPIRGRSPLHF. The CDR3 bases are TGTGCCAGCAGCCCGATTAGGGGGAGGTCACCCCTCCACTTT. This sequence joins TRBV6-6 and TRBJ1-6; the D gene is possibly TRBD1 (6 bases). CDR3 length: 14 residues. Germline V gene lookup returns CDR1 MNHNY and CDR2 SVGAGI (reference sequence). Between the trimmed V and J ends, which lost 6 bases and 10 bases, there was a span of 16 bases.